Shown below are 12 T cell receptor beta chains from a single sample sequenced in a study of blood T cell repertoires in COVID-19 (TCRdb year 2020). The library was generated by the immunoSEQ multiplex PCR assay. TCRdb carries this immuneACCESS record with in-frame sequences only. Its versions omit some clonotypes, under half of them owing to an unresolved V gene in the studies checked, with the rest unexplained. This sample gives some 150,000 clones in total; about 82% of them show up just once. The ten largest make up 2.5% to 3% of the sample. The specimen sequenced was peripheral blood. Every receptor here comes from a woman between 40 and 50 years old with active or convalescent COVID-19.

The chain is built from TRBV5-1 and TRBJ2-5; TRBD1 matches 7 bases. The CDR3 covers 16 residues. V dropped 0 bases and J dropped 3; count of bases not matched to a gene: 8. Germline V gene lookup returns CDR1 SGHRS and CDR2 YFSETQ. The CDR3 loop is CASSLVTGSPEETQYF. CDR3 coding DNA: TGCGCCAGCAGCTTGGTGACAGGGTCTCCAGAAGAGACCCAGTACTTC.

V and J are TRBV6-5 and TRBJ1-1; possible D gene TRBD1, 6 bases. The CDR3 sequence is 12 residues long. The V and J ends lost 7 bases and 4 bases respectively, with 10 bases between them. Germline V lookup: CDR1 MNHEY, CDR2 SVGAGI. CDR3 DNA: TGTGCCAGCATCCTCAGGGGCACTGAAGCTTTCTTT. Amino acids: CASILRGTEAFF.

This chain's CDR3 is CASSLNAGLEYNSPLHF. Written as DNA, the CDR3 is TGTGCCAGCAGCCTGAACGCGGGACTGGAGTATAATTCACCCCTCCACTTT. The rearrangement uses TRBV7-8 and TRBJ1-6; tentative D call: TRBD1 (5 bases). Germline CDR1 and CDR2: SGHVS and FQNEAQ. CDR3 length: 17 amino acids. The V end was cut by 5 bases, the J end by 4 bases, with 18 bases between.

A single count supports this clone. This chain connects TRBV4-1 to TRBJ2-2; a weak D match, TRBD2 (6 bases). V was clipped by 0 bases and J by 5 bases, with 13 bases between them. The CDR3 runs 16 residues. The germline V gene encodes CDR1 MGHRA and CDR2 YSYEKL. CDR3 nucleotide sequence: TGCGCCAGCAGCCAAGATGGAGGGTTGGGGACCGGGGAGCTGTTTTTT. Its protein product is CASSQDGGLGTGELFF.

The chain employs TRBV19 and TRBJ2-3; D possibly corresponds to TRBD2 (7 bases). The CDR3 extends over 15 amino acids. V was clipped by 3 bases and J by 8 bases, with 18 bases between them. CDR1 is LNHDA, CDR2 SQIVND, per germline (reference sequence). In nucleotides, the CDR3 is TGTGCCAGTAGTATGGGGAGGGGGGCGTTATCTACGCAGTATTTT. Amino acid sequence: CASSMGRGALSTQYF.

This chain joins TRBV6-5 and TRBJ1-6; perhaps TRBD1 as D (5 bases). With 5 bases removed from V and 10 bases from J, the gap between germline ends came to 12 bases. Germline V gene data show CDR1 as MNHEY and CDR2 as SVGAGI. This CDR3 has 13 amino acids. The CDR3 loop is CASSLRVRSPLHF. The CDR3 nucleotides are TGTGCCAGCAGTCTCAGGGTACGGTCACCCCTCCACTTT.

This chain connects TRBV7-6 to TRBJ1-1; TRBD1 is a possible D gene (5 bases). Looked up from germline, CDR1 is SGHVS and CDR2 is FNYEAQ. V shed 1 base and J shed 5 bases, with 17 bases lying between them. The CDR3 is 16 residues long. The CDR3 reads CASSLEVGVIQTEAFF. CDR3 coding DNA: TGTGCCAGCAGCTTAGAGGTAGGGGTTATTCAGACTGAAGCTTTCTTT.

This clone has more than one count but fewer than ten. The chain combines TRBV9 with TRBJ2-1; 11 bases map to TRBD2. The CDR3 has 14 amino acids. With V trimmed by 5 bases and J by 5 bases, 3 bases remained unmatched. In germline, CDR1 is SGDLS, CDR2 YYNGEE. This CDR3 reads CASRGTSGNNEQFF. The CDR3 DNA sequence: TGTGCCAGCAGAGGGACTAGCGGAAACAATGAGCAGTTCTTC.

This clone has a single count. The chain is built from TRBV11-2 and TRBJ1-1, with TRBD1 identical over 8 bases. The trim removed 1 base at V and 10 bases at J, leaving 17 bases unmatched. Germline V gives CDR1 SGHAT, CDR2 FQNNGV. The CDR3 covers 17 residues. The CDR3, as DNA: TGTGCCAGCAGCTTAGTTGGTCGGACAGGGTCTACCCTCGGAGCTTTCTTT. This gives the protein CASSLVGRTGSTLGAFF.

The chain joins TRBV24-1 to TRBJ2-3, with D possibly TRBD1 on 6 matching bases. CDR1 and CDR2 from the germline V gene are KGHDR and SFDVKD. The CDR3 has 15 amino acids. V was clipped by 5 bases and J by 0 bases, with 11 bases between them. CDR3 sequence reads: CATSGRGSSTDTQYF. Here the CDR3 DNA reads TGTGCCACCAGTGGCAGGGGCTCAAGCACAGATACGCAGTATTTT.

The chain carries TRBV28 and TRBJ2-7; 10 nucleotides match TRBD1. The ends lost 2 bases at V and 7 bases at J; junction bases unmatched: 5. This CDR3 has 14 residues. Per the germline V gene, CDR1 is MDHEN and CDR2 is SYDVKM. In DNA form, the CDR3 reads TGTGCCAGCAGTTTAGCGGGACAGGGGCTGGAGCAGTACTTC. It specifies CASSLAGQGLEQYF.

This sequence joins TRBV6-4 and TRBJ2-2; TRBD2 might be the D (5 bases). Germline values: CDR1 MRHNA, CDR2 SNTAGT. This CDR3 contains 13 residues. V lost 5 bases, J lost 1 base, and 5 bases lay in between. CDR3 DNA sequence: TGTGCCAGCAGTAGCGGGAACACCGGGGAGCTGTTTTTT. Amino acid sequence: CASSSGNTGELFF.